The TCR beta chain described here comes from a study of blood T cell repertoires in COVID-19. Study information: T cells, B-cell-depleted T cells, or PBMCs provided the cDNA or gDNA that served as material.

This clone was observed a few times. Data came from immunoSEQ multiplex PCR; TCRdb stores just in-frame clones and leaves some out. Altogether tens of thousands of clones are present, roughly 77% being singletons, with the ten largest covering 9.2%. The sequencing input was peripheral blood. The receptor was isolated from a human donor in a cohort sampled during active COVID-19.

The DNA of the CDR3 is TGTGCCAGCAGTTTATCGCTCAGCGGCCCTTACAATGAGCAGTTCTTC. Residues: CASSLSLSGPYNEQFF. The rearrangement uses TRBV27 and TRBJ2-1; D possibly corresponds to TRBD2 (5 bases). Germline V gene data show CDR1 as MNHEY and CDR2 as SMNVEV (reference sequence). This CDR3 comprises 16 residues. V shed 0 bases and J shed 4 bases, with 13 bases lying between them.